This T cell receptor beta chain was sequenced during a study of graft-versus-host responses after intestinal transplantation. About the research overall: Uniformly, recipients were administered anti-thymocyte globulin induction with subsequent tacrolimus and steroids for roughly three years.

Data came from immunoSEQ multiplex PCR; TCRdb stores just in-frame clones and leaves some out. This table holds some 110,000 clones, around 90% found once. Notes on this clone: Its antigen is currently unknown.

Trimming left V 4 bases short and J 1 base short, with 14 bases between. CDR3 length: 16 amino acids. Germline V gives CDR1 MNHEY, CDR2 SMNVEV (reference sequence). This receptor was identified in a human donor who was the organ donor for an intestinal transplant. Source: unstimulated CD4+ T cells sorted from spleen or lymph node cells, taken before transplant. V and J are TRBV27 and TRBJ2-4; D assignment may be TRBD1 or TRBD2 (5 bases each). The CDR3 reads CASSSGLGDAKNIQYF. The CDR3 coding sequence is TGTGCCAGCAGTTCGGGGCTTGGGGATGCCAAAAACATTCAGTACTTC.